Below are 20 T cell receptor beta chains sequenced from a single sample in a study of blood T cell repertoires in COVID-19. The table came from immunoSEQ multiplex PCR; TCRdb's copy has only in-frame clones and leaves some out. The sample records some 200,000 clones, approximately 90% being singletons. Sequencing was performed on peripheral blood. The receptors derive from a man aged 45-60 years with acute or convalescent COVID-19.

The chain combines TRBV27 with TRBJ2-2; 9 nucleotides line up with TRBD2. V shed 7 bases and J 7 bases; nucleotides not matched to a gene: 13. Germline CDR1 is MNHEY and CDR2 is SMNVEV (reference sequence). The CDR3 is made up of 16 amino acids. The CDR3 DNA reads as TGTGCCAGCACCAACGTAGCGGGAGACCCCGTCGGGGAGCTGTTTTTT. Translating gives CASTNVAGDPVGELFF.

V usage is TRBV6-2 or TRBV6-3 and J usage is TRBJ2-3, with D unresolved. This CDR3 is 15 amino acids long. CDR1 is MNHEY and CDR2 is SVGEGT in the germline V gene. Trimming shortened V by 0 bases and J by 0 bases, and 7 bases separated the two germline ends. DNA for the CDR3: TGTGCCAGCAGTTACTCGAGGAGAAGCACAGATACGCAGTATTTT. It encodes CASSYSRRSTDTQYF.

The chain combines TRBV5-1 with TRBJ2-3; 12 bases are shared with TRBD2. CDR1 is SGHRS and CDR2 is YFSETQ in the germline V gene. The CDR3 sequence is 18 residues long. The V segment lost 4 bases and the J segment 6 bases; nucleotides outside the gene matches: 15. CDR3 coding DNA: TGCGCCAGCAGCCACCGACTAGCGGGGGCCCTCACGGCGGATACGCAGTATTTT. Translating it yields CASSHRLAGALTADTQYF.

The V call is TRBV28, the J call TRBJ2-7, with 10 bases identical to TRBD1. The germline V gene has CDR1 MDHEN and CDR2 SYDVKM. The CDR3 spans 15 residues. With V trimmed by 4 bases and J by 3 bases, 6 bases remained unmatched. The CDR3 region has the DNA TGTGCCAGCAGTTCTTCCGGGACAGGGGTCTACGAGCAGTACTTC. This gives the protein CASSSSGTGVYEQYF.

V usage is TRBV9 and J usage is TRBJ2-2; tentatively, D is TRBD1 (5 bases). CDR1 and CDR2 from the germline V gene are SGDLS and YYNGEE. This CDR3 contains 16 residues. Trimming took off 2 bases at V and 2 bases at J, with 13 bases between the two ends. Here the CDR3 DNA reads TGTGCCAGCAGCGTCGAGTTCAGGGCTAACACCGGGGAGCTGTTTTTT. Amino acids: CASSVEFRANTGELFF.

The chain has TRBV7-8 and TRBJ1-1; tentative D call: TRBD1 (5 bases). Trimming stripped 1 base from V and 3 bases from J, with 12 bases between. Germline-derived CDR1 and CDR2 are SGHVS and FQNEAQ. The CDR3 has 15 residues. The CDR3 region is CASSLGGGSYTEAFF. CDR3 sequence (DNA): TGTGCCAGCAGCTTAGGCGGGGGTTCGTACACTGAAGCTTTCTTT.

With regard to this clone: One end of the junction does not line up with germline, which may come from a read error. The genes are TRBV7-7 and TRBJ2-6; possibly TRBD1 for D (6 bases). The germline V gene has CDR1 SSHAT and CDR2 FNYEAQ (reference sequence). This CDR3 spans 17 amino acids. CDR3 DNA sequence: TGTGCTAGCAGCTTAAGGCCAGGGGACTCTGGGGCCAACGTCCTGACTTTC. Translation gives CASSLRPGDSGANVLTF.

This rearrangement joins TRBV18 to TRBJ1-5; D gene unclear. In germline, CDR1 is KGHSH, CDR2 LQKENI. This CDR3 region has 16 residues. V shed 3 bases and J shed 4 bases, with 16 bases lying between them. For the CDR3, the DNA is TGTGCCAGCTCACCGACGGCGCCGGGAGGTAATCAGCCCCAGCATTTT. Translated: CASSPTAPGGNQPQHF.

The chain couples TRBV24-1 to TRBJ1-2; possibly TRBD1 for D (5 bases). Trimming stripped 5 bases from V and 5 bases from J, with 11 bases between. The germline V gene encodes CDR1 KGHDR and CDR2 SFDVKD. This CDR3 is 13 amino acids long. The CDR3 DNA reads as TGTGCCACCAGTGGACAGCCCGAGTATGGCTACACCTTC. Translating it yields CATSGQPEYGYTF.

The chain joins TRBV5-6 to TRBJ1-1, with a tentative D call TRBD1 (5 bases). There are 16 residues in the CDR3. With 1 base removed from V and 1 base from J, the gap between germline ends came to 14 bases. Germline CDR1 is SGHDT and CDR2 is YYEEEE. Here the CDR3 reads CASSLLSGGTNTEAFF. The CDR3 DNA reads TGTGCCAGCAGCTTGTTGTCGGGGGGTACGAACACTGAAGCTTTCTTT.

The chain recombines TRBV14 with TRBJ2-1; 8 bases align to TRBD2. Trimming removed 5 bases from V and 6 bases from J; junction bases left unmatched: 6. Germline V gene data show CDR1 as SGHDN and CDR2 as FVKESK. This CDR3 is built from 14 residues. The chain's CDR3 is CASSARGASNEQFF. The CDR3 DNA reads TGTGCCAGCAGCGCGCGGGGGGCCAGCAATGAGCAGTTCTTC.

V and J are TRBV2 and TRBJ1-1, with 7 nucleotides matching TRBD1. Looked up from germline, CDR1 is SNHLY and CDR2 is FYNNEI. CDR3 length: 14 residues. Trimming cost V 7 bases and J 1 base; bases outside gene matches: 6. The CDR3 sequence: CASKSGGSNTEAFF. The CDR3 nucleotides read TGTGCCAGCAAGTCAGGGGGATCGAACACTGAAGCTTTCTTT. Full variable domain (remainder filled in from reference TRBV2 and TRBJ1-1): EPEVTQTPSHQVTQMGQEVILRCVPISNHLYFYWYRQILGQKVEFLVSFYNNEISEKSEIFDDQFSVERPDGSNFTLKIRSTKLEDSAMYFCASKSGGSNTEAFFGQGTRLTVV.

The chain employs TRBV2 and TRBJ2-5; D ambiguous. Germline CDR1 is SNHLY and CDR2 is FYNNEI. This CDR3 spans 13 amino acids. V was pared by 5 bases and J by 0 bases, with 7 bases between. The CDR3 here is CASSSEYQETQYF. The CDR3 DNA reads as TGTGCCAGCAGTTCGGAGTACCAAGAGACCCAGTACTTC.

This clone was observed once. A junction end diverges from the germline sequence, so it may reflect a read error. V and J are TRBV5-1 and TRBJ1-1; TRBD1 agrees at 8 bases. CDR3 length equals 14 residues. Per germline, CDR1 SGHRS and CDR2 YFSETQ. In DNA form, the CDR3 reads TGCGCCAGCACCTTGACAGGGGCTAGGACTGAAGCTTTCTTT. Amino acid sequence: CASTLTGARTEAFF.

The chain is built from TRBV5-1 and TRBJ2-3; 8 bases are a match to TRBD2. The CDR3 spans 14 residues. Germline CDR1 SGHRS, CDR2 YFSETQ. Trimming cost V 2 bases and J 5 bases; bases outside gene matches: 4. The CDR3 DNA reads TGCGCCAGCAGCTTTGGACTAGCTGGAGATACGCAGTATTTT. Its translation is CASSFGLAGDTQYF.

V usage is TRBV9 and J usage is TRBJ2-7; TRBD2 matches at 13 bases. With V trimmed by 2 bases and J by 12 bases, 5 bases remained unmatched. The CDR3 extends over 13 amino acids. Germline values: CDR1 SGDLS, CDR2 YYNGEE. The CDR3 loop reads CASSVGLAGMVYF. CDR3 nucleotide sequence: TGTGCCAGCAGCGTGGGACTAGCGGGAATGGTGTACTTC.

The chain recombines TRBV9 with TRBJ2-7; D might be TRBD1 (6 bases). Per germline, CDR1 SGDLS and CDR2 YYNGEE. Trimming cost V 4 bases and J 3 bases, with 11 bases left between them. This CDR3 is built from 13 residues. The CDR3 spells CASSPTGDYEQYF. The CDR3 DNA sequence: TGTGCCAGCAGCCCGACAGGAGACTACGAGCAGTACTTC.

The chain links TRBV27 to TRBJ1-6; maybe TRBD1 (5 bases). The CDR3 runs 15 residues. Looked up from germline, CDR1 is MNHEY and CDR2 is SMNVEV (reference sequence). Trimming took off 3 bases at V and 0 bases at J, with 6 bases between the two ends. CDR3 bases: TGTGCCAGCAGTTTCGGGGGCTCCTATAATTCACCCCTCCACTTT. Protein: CASSFGGSYNSPLHF.

The chain uses TRBV3-1 (or the pseudogene TRBV3-2) and TRBJ2-7; D call uncertain. The CDR3 runs to 14 residues. V lost 4 bases to trimming and J lost 0 bases, with 10 bases between them. CDR1 and CDR2 (germline): LGHDT, YNNKEL (reference sequence). The CDR3 DNA follows: TGTGCCAGCAGCCCAGCAGGTGCCTCCTACGAGCAGTACGTC. Its translation: CASSPAGASYEQYV.

V and J are TRBV24-1 and TRBJ2-3; 12 bases agree with TRBD2. Germline V lookup: CDR1 KGHDR, CDR2 SFDVKD. The CDR3 covers 17 residues. The V segment lost 4 bases and the J segment 1 base; nucleotides outside the gene matches: 5. CDR3 bases: TGTGCCACCAGTGACCCCCGGACTAGCGGGGGCACAGATACGCAGTATTTT. This gives the protein CATSDPRTSGGTDTQYF.